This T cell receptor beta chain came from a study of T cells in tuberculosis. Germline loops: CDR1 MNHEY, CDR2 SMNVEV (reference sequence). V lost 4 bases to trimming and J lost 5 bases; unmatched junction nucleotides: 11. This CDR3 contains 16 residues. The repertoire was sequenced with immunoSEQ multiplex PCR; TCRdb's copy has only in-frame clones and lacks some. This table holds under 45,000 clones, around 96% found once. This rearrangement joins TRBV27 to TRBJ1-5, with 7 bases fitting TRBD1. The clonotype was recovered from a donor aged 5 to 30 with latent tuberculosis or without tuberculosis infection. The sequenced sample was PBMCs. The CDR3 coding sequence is TGTGCCAGCAGTTCCCCCCCGGACAGGCCAGATCAGCCCCAGCATTTT. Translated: CASSSPPDRPDQPQHF.